This TCR beta chain was sequenced in a study of T cell responses to AZD1222 COVID-19 vaccine. General study findings and limits: Sampling captured repertoires only after the peak T cell response. Reportedly, nearly half of unique spike TCRs recognized epitopes outside B.1.351/B.1.1.7 mutations.

After removal of 4 bases from V and 2 bases from J, the junction contained 7 bases not matched to a gene. The CDR3 length is 15 residues. CDR1 LGHDT and CDR2 YNNKEL come from the germline V gene (reference sequence). With respect to this clone: Its specificity is unknown.

This table comes from immunoSEQ multiplex PCR, and its TCRdb copy is limited to in-frame clones, with some not included. The data contain some 50,000 clones, 70% to 85% of them singletons. The sequence was collected from an adult in good health. Material: peripheral blood, obtained on day 0 of AZD1222 vaccination. The chain has TRBV3-1 (or the pseudogene TRBV3-2) and TRBJ2-7, with TRBD2 matching 8 bases. This CDR3 is CASSPTPAGAYEQYF. The CDR3 DNA follows: TGTGCCAGCAGCCCGACCCCAGCGGGAGCCTACGAGCAGTACTTC.